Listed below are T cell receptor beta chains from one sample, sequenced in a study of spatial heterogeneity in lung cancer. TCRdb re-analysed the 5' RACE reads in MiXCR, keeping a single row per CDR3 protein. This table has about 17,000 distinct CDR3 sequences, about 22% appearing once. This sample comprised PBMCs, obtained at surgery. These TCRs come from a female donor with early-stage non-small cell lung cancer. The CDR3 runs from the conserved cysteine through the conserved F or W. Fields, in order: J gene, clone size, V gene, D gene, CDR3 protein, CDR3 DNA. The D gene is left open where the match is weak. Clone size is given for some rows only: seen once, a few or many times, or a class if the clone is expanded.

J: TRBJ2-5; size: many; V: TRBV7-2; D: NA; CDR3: CASSSFRGETQYF; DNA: TGTGCCAGCAGCTCCTTTAGGGGAGAGACCCAGTACTTC
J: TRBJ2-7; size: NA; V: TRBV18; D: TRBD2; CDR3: CASSPLLAGEAYEQYF; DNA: TGTGCCAGCTCACCCCTACTAGCGGGAGAGGCCTACGAGCAGTACTTC
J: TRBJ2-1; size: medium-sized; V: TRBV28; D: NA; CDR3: CASSTLASGRNEQFF; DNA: TGTGCCAGCAGTACCCTAGCGTCGGGGAGGAATGAGCAGTTCTTC
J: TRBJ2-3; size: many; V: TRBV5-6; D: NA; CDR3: CASSLGLQITDTQYF; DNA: TGTGCCAGCAGCTTGGGACTACAAATCACAGATACGCAGTATTTT
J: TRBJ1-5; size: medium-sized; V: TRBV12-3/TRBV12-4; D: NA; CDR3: CASSRNTNQPQHF; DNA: TGTGCCAGCAGTCGGAACACCAATCAGCCCCAGCATTTT
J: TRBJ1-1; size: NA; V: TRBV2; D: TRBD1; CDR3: CARTTGLMGNTEAFF; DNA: TGTGCCAGAACGACAGGGTTAATGGGGAACACTGAAGCTTTCTTT
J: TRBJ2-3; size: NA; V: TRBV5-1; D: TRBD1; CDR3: CASSSLTGSTDTQYF; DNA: TGCGCCAGCAGCTCCCTGACAGGGAGCACAGATACGCAGTATTTT
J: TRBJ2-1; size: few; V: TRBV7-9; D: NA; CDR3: CASSPSGSNEQFF; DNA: TGTGCCAGCAGCCCCTCCGGGTCCAATGAGCAGTTCTTC
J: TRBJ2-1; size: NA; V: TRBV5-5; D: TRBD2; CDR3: CASSLSTSAYNEQFF; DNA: TGTGCCAGCAGCTTGTCGACTAGCGCGTACAATGAGCAGTTCTTC
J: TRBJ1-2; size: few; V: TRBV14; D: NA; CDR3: CASSQDLSGQLNYGYTF; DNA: TGTGCCAGCAGCCAAGATTTGTCGGGGCAGCTTAACTATGGCTACACCTTC
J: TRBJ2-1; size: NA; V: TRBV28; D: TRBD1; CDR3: CASSPQGQGLPYNEQFF; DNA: TGTGCCAGCAGTCCTCAGGGACAGGGGCTTCCTTACAATGAGCAGTTCTTC
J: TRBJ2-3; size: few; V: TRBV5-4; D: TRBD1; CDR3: CASSLDRGFADTQYF; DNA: TGTGCCAGCAGCTTGGACAGGGGGTTCGCAGATACGCAGTATTTT
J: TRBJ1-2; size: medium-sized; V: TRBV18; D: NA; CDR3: CASSPDTFYGYTF; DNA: TGTGCCAGCTCACCCGACACCTTCTATGGCTACACCTTC
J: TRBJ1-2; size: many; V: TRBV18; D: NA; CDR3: CVSSPMAGNYGYTF; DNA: TGTGTCAGCTCACCAATGGCAGGGAACTATGGCTACACCTTC
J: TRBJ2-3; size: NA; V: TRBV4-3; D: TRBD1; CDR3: CASSQDSGTADTQYF; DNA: TGCGCCAGCAGCCAAGATTCCGGGACAGCAGATACGCAGTATTTT
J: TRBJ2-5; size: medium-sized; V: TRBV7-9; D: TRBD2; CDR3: CASSYHAGLAGDGETQYF; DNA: TGTGCCAGCAGCTACCACGCGGGACTAGCGGGAGATGGAGAGACCCAGTACTTC
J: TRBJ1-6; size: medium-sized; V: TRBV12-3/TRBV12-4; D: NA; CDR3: CASSFTAGSSPLHF; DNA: TGTGCCAGCAGTTTCACGGCAGGGTCTTCACCCCTCCACTTT
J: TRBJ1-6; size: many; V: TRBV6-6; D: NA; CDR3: CASSYRWQSKNSPLHF; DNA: TGTGCCAGCAGTTACCGATGGCAGTCAAAGAATTCACCCCTCCACTTT
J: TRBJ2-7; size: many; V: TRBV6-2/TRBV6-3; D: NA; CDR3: CASSIGASLYEQYF; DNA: TGTGCCAGCAGCATCGGGGCTAGCCTCTACGAGCAGTACTTC
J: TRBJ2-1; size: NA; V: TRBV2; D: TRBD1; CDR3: CASSDVGTAFNEQFF; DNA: TGTGCCAGCAGTGATGTAGGGACAGCTTTCAATGAGCAGTTCTTC
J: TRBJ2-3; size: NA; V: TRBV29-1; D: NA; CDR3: CSVGKEADTQYF; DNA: TGCAGCGTTGGAAAGGAAGCAGATACGCAGTATTTT
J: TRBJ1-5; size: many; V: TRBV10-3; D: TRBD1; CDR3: CAISDRGDQPQHF; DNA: TGTGCCATCAGTGACAGGGGGGATCAGCCCCAGCATTTT
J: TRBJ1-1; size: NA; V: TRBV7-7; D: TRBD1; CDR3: CASSLAQGGEAFF; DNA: TGTGCTAGCAGCTTAGCACAGGGGGGAGAAGCTTTCTTT
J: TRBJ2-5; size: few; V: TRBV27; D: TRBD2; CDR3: CASSLYLGGVDQTQYF; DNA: TGTGCCAGCAGTTTATATTTGGGAGGGGTAGATCAGACCCAGTACTTC
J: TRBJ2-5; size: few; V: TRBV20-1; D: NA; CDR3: CSASNLANQPKTQYF; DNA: TGCAGTGCTAGTAACCTAGCGAATCAACCGAAGACCCAGTACTTC
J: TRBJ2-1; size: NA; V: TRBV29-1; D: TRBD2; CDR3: CSVESSGTGYNEQFF; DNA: TGCAGCGTTGAATCTAGCGGGACCGGGTACAATGAGCAGTTCTTC
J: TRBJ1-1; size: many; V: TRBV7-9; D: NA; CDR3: CASSPLGGVDTEAFF; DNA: TGTGCCAGCAGCCCCCTTGGGGGAGTGGACACTGAAGCTTTCTTT
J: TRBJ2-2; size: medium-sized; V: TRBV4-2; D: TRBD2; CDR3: CASSPRLAGGSTGELFF; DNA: TGTGCCAGCAGCCCCAGACTAGCGGGAGGTAGCACCGGGGAGCTGTTTTTT
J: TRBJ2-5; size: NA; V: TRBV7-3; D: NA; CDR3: CASAPASQETQYF; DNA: TGTGCCAGCGCGCCAGCTAGCCAAGAGACCCAGTACTTC
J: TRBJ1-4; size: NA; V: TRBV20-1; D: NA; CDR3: CTAQEPFSEKLFF; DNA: TGCACAGCGCAGGAGCCGTTCTCTGAAAAACTGTTTTTT